These 29 T cell receptor beta chains were sequenced from one sample in a study of regulatory T cells in long-lasting Graves disease. Documented time point: newly diagnosed GD, antithyroid drugs for less than 3 months. The authors made the TCR library using RNA they extracted from PBMCs. According to the study, TCR beta libraries were built with iRepertoire HTBI primers and CDR3-region Arm-PCR. TCRdb ran MiXCR on the multiplex PCR reads and lists one entry per CDR3 protein. This sample has roughly 560,000 distinct CDR3 sequences, with 12% found just once. This sample also appeared in a second study, on T cells in Graves' hyperthyroidism and ophthalmopathy.

The specimen was peripheral blood mononuclear cells (PBMCs), collected at new diagnosis, from a patient treated with antithyroid drugs. The receptors stem from a woman in her thirties with Graves disease.

The sample holds many counts of this clonotype. The gene calls are TRBV19 and TRBJ1-3; D is unresolved. Germline loops: CDR1 LNHDA, CDR2 SQIVND (reference sequence). The CDR3 has 16 residues. With 5 bases removed from V and 0 bases from J, the gap between germline ends came to 14 bases. This CDR3 reads CASSSLGILSGNTIYF. As DNA, the CDR3 is TGTGCCAGTAGTTCCCTGGGGATCCTCTCTGGAAACACCATATATTTT.

This clonotype was detected ten times or more. The chain carries TRBV2 and TRBJ2-7, with 7 bases fitting TRBD1. Trimming cost V 6 bases and J 3 bases; bases outside gene matches: 2. The CDR3 consists of 12 residues. CDR1 and CDR2 from the germline V gene are SNHLY and FYNNEI. CDR3 nucleotide sequence: TGTGCCAGCAGCGGGGACAGCTACGAGCAGTACTTC. It yields the protein CASSGDSYEQYF.

This clonotype occurred many times. The chain uses TRBV12-3 or TRBV12-4 and TRBJ2-5; TRBD2 aligns across 7 bases. CDR3 size: 18 residues. V lost 6 bases and J lost 4; bases outside the gene matches: 20. The CDR3 loop is CASRPSGSSGFRAETQYF. DNA of the CDR3: TGTGCCAGCAGGCCCTCCGGTTCTAGCGGATTCCGGGCAGAGACCCAGTACTTC.

V and J are TRBV7-2 and TRBJ2-7; perhaps TRBD2 as D (6 bases). Trimming took off 8 bases at V and 5 bases at J, with 16 bases between the two ends. CDR3 length: 13 amino acids. The germline V gene has CDR1 SGHTA and CDR2 FQGNSA. CDR3 bases: TGTGCCAGCCGGAGGGCCGGGGTGGACGAGCAGTACTTC. This codes for CASRRAGVDEQYF.

V usage is TRBV19 and J usage is TRBJ2-2; no reliable D call. Germline V gene lookup returns CDR1 LNHDA and CDR2 SQIVND (reference sequence). CDR3 length: 14 residues. Trimming took off 2 bases at V and 2 bases at J, with 6 bases between the two ends. CDR3 sequence (DNA): TGTGCCAGTAGTATACTTACAAACACCGGGGAGCTGTTTTTT. Residues: CASSILTNTGELFF.

This clonotype was counted ten times or more. V and J are TRBV14 and TRBJ1-2; tentative D call: TRBD1 (6 bases). The CDR3 covers 18 residues. Per the germline V gene, CDR1 is SGHDN and CDR2 is FVKESK. The V end was cut by 0 bases, the J end by 5 bases, with 22 bases between. CDR3 amino acids: CASSQDGDRRRFRYGYTF. For the CDR3, the DNA is TGTGCCAGCAGCCAAGATGGAGACAGGAGAAGATTTCGATATGGCTACACCTTC.

This clonotype appeared many times. V usage is TRBV10-3 and J usage is TRBJ2-1; D perhaps matches TRBD2 (6 bases). The CDR3 sequence is 15 residues long. V shed 2 bases and J shed 6 bases, with 14 bases lying between them. Germline-derived CDR1 and CDR2 are ENHRY and SYGVKD. The CDR3 loop is CAISEGGNPPNEQFF. Here the CDR3 DNA reads TGTGCCATCAGTGAGGGGGGGAACCCCCCCAATGAGCAGTTCTTC.

Ten or more counts support this clonotype. V gene TRBV10-3 combines with J gene TRBJ1-1, with 9 nucleotides matching TRBD1. Germline values: CDR1 ENHRY, CDR2 SYGVKD. The length of the CDR3 is 16 residues. The J segment lost 3 bases and the V segment lost 2 bases, leaving 7 bases of the junction unmatched. Here the CDR3 DNA reads TGTGCCATCAGTGAGGCAATCAACAGGGGGCACACTGAAGCTTTCTTT. Translating it yields CAISEAINRGHTEAFF.

The sample holds many counts of this clonotype. The J gene is TRBJ2-5, the V gene TRBV6-2 or TRBV6-3, with TRBD1 matching 8 bases. Germline V gene sequence: CDR1 MNHEY, CDR2 SVGEGT. V lost 5 bases to trimming and J lost 4 bases; unmatched junction nucleotides: 3. The length of the CDR3 is 13 residues. CDR3 loop: CASSEDRGETQYF. The DNA of the CDR3 is TGTGCCAGCAGTGAAGACAGGGGAGAGACCCAGTACTTC.

This clonotype was observed at least ten times. The rearrangement links TRBV28 to TRBJ2-2; D is uncertain. The CDR3 is made up of 12 amino acids. The V end lost 0 bases, the J end lost 6 bases, and 2 bases lay between the germline ends. In germline, CDR1 is MDHEN, CDR2 SYDVKM. This CDR3 reads CASSLWAGELFF. Here the CDR3 DNA reads TGTGCCAGCAGTTTATGGGCCGGGGAGCTGTTTTTT.

This clonotype was counted at least ten times. The rearrangement joins TRBV28 to TRBJ2-5; TRBD2 aligns across 12 bases. After removal of 2 bases from V and 5 bases from J, the junction contained 21 bases not matched to a gene. The CDR3 is 21 residues long. The V gene's germline CDR1 is MDHEN and CDR2 SYDVKM. CDR3 nucleotides: TGTGCCAGCAGTTTACCGATATCCTACTCGACTAGCGGGAGAGTGGGTGAGACCCAGTACTTC. Translation gives CASSLPISYSTSGRVGETQYF.

Comment on this clonotype: A far larger clone is just one base off, so this is likely a read error. The chain carries TRBV6-1 and TRBJ2-7, with 7 bases identical to TRBD2. Trimming at V came to 10 bases and at J to 2 bases, leaving 17 bases not matched to a gene. Germline loops: CDR1 MNHNS, CDR2 SASEGT. CDR3 length: 16 amino acids. In DNA, the CDR3 is TGTGCCATTCTACACCAACGGACTAGAGAGGCCTACGAGCAGTACTTC. Protein product: CAILHQRTREAYEQYF.

In this sample, this clonotype turned up many times. The V gene is TRBV7-2, the J gene TRBJ2-7, with no clear D. The CDR3 is 13 residues long. V shed 1 base and J shed 5 bases, with 9 bases lying between them. Germline values: CDR1 SGHTA, CDR2 FQGNSA. The CDR3 spells CASSLGLSHEQYF. As DNA, the CDR3 is TGTGCCAGCAGCTTAGGGCTTTCCCACGAGCAGTACTTC.

This clonotype was picked up many times. The chain employs TRBV11-2 and TRBJ2-1; 8 nucleotides align to TRBD2. The ends lost 2 bases at V and 6 bases at J; junction bases unmatched: 3. This CDR3 comprises 14 residues. CDR1 is SGHAT and CDR2 is FQNNGV in the germline V gene. The CDR3 DNA reads as TGTGCCAGCAGCTTACGGACTAGCACCAATGAGCAGTTCTTC. It codes for CASSLRTSTNEQFF.

This clonotype was observed many times. The rearrangement links TRBV15 to TRBJ2-7, with 10 bases matching TRBD1. Trimming took 2 bases from V and 1 from J; bases not matched to a gene: 17. The CDR3 contains 20 residues. Germline V gives CDR1 LNHNV, CDR2 YYDKDF (reference sequence). The CDR3 region has the DNA TGTGCCACCAGCAGAAGGCCGGGACAGGGGTGGTTTGCGCGGTCCTACGAGCAGTACTTC. Translating gives CATSRRPGQGWFARSYEQYF. The full variable domain, rest sourced from reference TRBV15 and TRBJ2-7, is DAMVIQNPRYQVTQFGKPVTLSCSQTLNHNVMYWYQQKSSQAPKLLFHYYDKDFNNEADTPDNFQSRRPNTSFCFLDIRSPGLGDTAMYLCATSRRPGQGWFARSYEQYFGPGTRLTVT.

This clonotype was counted at least ten times. The V and J genes are TRBV15 and TRBJ2-7, with D uncertain. Looked up from germline, CDR1 is LNHNV and CDR2 is YYDKDF (reference sequence). V dropped 5 bases and J dropped 0 bases, with 11 bases sitting between them. This CDR3 has 14 residues. CDR3 DNA sequence: TGTGCCACCAGCCTGGGGTTACGCTCCTACGAGCAGTACTTC. Translating it yields CATSLGLRSYEQYF.

V usage is TRBV28 and J usage is TRBJ1-2; D is ambiguous. The V and J ends lost 1 base and 4 bases respectively, with 1 base between them. The germline V gene has CDR1 MDHEN and CDR2 SYDVKM. The CDR3 runs to 11 residues. The chain's CDR3 is CASSLFYGYTF. Here the CDR3 DNA reads TGTGCCAGCAGTTTATTCTATGGCTACACCTTC.

This chain connects TRBV3-1 to TRBJ1-4; 10 positions agree with TRBD1. Germline lookup yields CDR1 LGHDT and CDR2 YNNKEL (reference sequence). Losses at the gene ends were 4 bases for V and 9 bases for J; bases not matched to a gene: 8. The CDR3 totals 15 residues. The CDR3 is CASSRGTGERKKLFF. The CDR3 DNA sequence: TGTGCCAGCAGCCGGGGGACAGGGGAAAGGAAAAAACTGTTTTTT.

This clonotype appeared many times. The chain joins TRBV6-5 to TRBJ1-2; D gene ambiguous. Germline CDR1 is MNHEY and CDR2 is SVGAGI. The V and J ends lost 1 base and 4 bases respectively, with 13 bases between them. The CDR3 has 15 amino acids. The CDR3 spells CASSYFRGDSYGYTF. The CDR3 nucleotides read TGTGCCAGCAGTTACTTCCGCGGAGATAGCTATGGCTACACCTTC.

This clonotype was seen more than once but under ten times. The V call is TRBV14, the J call TRBJ2-1, with TRBD2 matching 7 bases. Germline values: CDR1 SGHDN, CDR2 FVKESK. The CDR3 spans 16 residues. The ends lost 2 bases at V and 8 bases at J; junction bases unmatched: 12. Written as DNA, the CDR3 is TGTGCCAGCAGCCAATGGGGGAGGGGAATATACCATGAGCAGTTCTTC. This gives the protein CASSQWGRGIYHEQFF.

The sample holds many counts of this clonotype. J is TRBJ2-2 and V is TRBV7-2, with unresolved D. Trimming cost V 3 bases and J 5 bases, with 7 bases left between them. The V gene's germline CDR1 is SGHTA and CDR2 FQGNSA. The CDR3 spans 13 residues. CDR3 region: CASSFDRTGELFF. CDR3 sequence (DNA): TGTGCCAGCAGCTTCGACCGGACCGGGGAGCTGTTTTTT.

This clonotype is a singleton in its sample. This chain joins TRBV9 and TRBJ2-1, with a possible D match to TRBD1 (6 bases). The germline gives CDR1 SGDLS, CDR2 YYNGEE. Trimming stripped 0 bases from V and 1 base from J, with 26 bases between. The CDR3 covers 21 residues. The CDR3 sequence: CASSVGPGVLLSAFSYNEQFF. Here the CDR3 DNA reads TGTGCCAGCAGCGTAGGGCCAGGGGTGTTGCTCAGCGCCTTTTCCTACAATGAGCAGTTCTTC.

This clonotype came up many times. CDR3 sequence: CASSFALGNQPQHF. CDR3 bases: TGTGCCAGCAGTTTCGCCCTGGGCAATCAGCCCCAGCATTTT. The rearrangement links TRBV12-3 or TRBV12-4 to TRBJ1-5, with D uncertain. V dropped 3 bases and J dropped 2 bases, with 8 bases sitting between them. The CDR3 extends over 14 amino acids.

The V call is TRBV20-1, the J call TRBJ1-2; D is ambiguous. Germline V lookup: CDR1 DFQATT, CDR2 SNEGSKA (reference sequence). This CDR3 comprises 13 residues. V was trimmed by 7 bases and J by 5 bases, leaving 17 bases between them. The CDR3 spells CSGTPTGRYGYTF. DNA of the CDR3: TGCAGTGGTACGCCGACTGGGCGGTATGGCTACACCTTC.

This clonotype showed up many times. V gene TRBV7-3 combines with J gene TRBJ1-6; possibly TRBD1 for D (5 bases). CDR1 and CDR2 (germline): SGHTA, FQGTGA. CDR3 length: 16 residues. Deletions cut 2 bases from V and 0 bases from J, with 8 bases between. The CDR3 nucleotides read TGTGCCAGCAGCTTATCGGGGGGCTCCTATAATTCACCCCTCCACTTT. This gives the protein CASSLSGGSYNSPLHF.

This clonotype has a count of ten or more. The rearrangement links TRBV25-1 to TRBJ1-1, with D tentatively TRBD1 (5 bases). V dropped 1 base and J dropped 7 bases, with 13 bases sitting between them. Germline CDR1 and CDR2: MGHDK and SYGVNS. The CDR3 has 14 residues. The CDR3 protein is CASSEWGDGGEAFF. The DNA for the CDR3 is TGTGCCAGCAGTGAATGGGGCGATGGCGGTGAAGCTTTCTTT.

This clonotype appeared many times. This rearrangement joins TRBV18 to TRBJ2-1; D not resolved. The J call may not be correct, given that the DNA end is closer to TRBJ2-5. CDR3 length equals 13 residues. Germline CDR1 KGHSH, CDR2 LQKENI. The CDR3 DNA reads TGTGCCAGCCTTAGGGAACCGCAAGAGACCCAGTACTTC. Translating gives CASLREPQETQYF.

The gene calls are TRBV10-1 and TRBJ2-7; TRBD2 aligns across 9 bases. The CDR3 consists of 15 residues. After removal of 3 bases from V and 3 bases from J, the junction contained 6 bases not matched to a gene. Germline lookup yields CDR1 WNHNN and CDR2 SYGVQD (reference sequence). CDR3 nucleotides: TGCGCCAGCAGTGAAACTAGCGGGCCATACTACGAGCAGTACTTC. Its translation is CASSETSGPYYEQYF.

There are many counts of this clonotype. The chain couples TRBV29-1 to TRBJ1-2; perhaps TRBD1 as D (6 bases). Trimming cost V 0 bases and J 4 bases, with 9 bases left between them. This CDR3 comprises 13 residues. CDR1 is SQVTM and CDR2 is ANQGSEA in the germline V gene. The CDR3 sequence is CSVEDRDTYGYTF. The CDR3 DNA sequence: TGCAGCGTTGAAGACCGGGACACCTATGGCTACACCTTC. The complete variable domain, with remaining parts taken from reference TRBV29-1 and TRBJ1-2, reads SAVISQKPSRDICQRGTSLTIQCQVDSQVTMMFWYRQQPGQSLTLIATANQGSEATYESGFVIDKFPISRPNLTFSTLTVSNMSPEDSSIYLCSVEDRDTYGYTFGSGTRLTVV.